What follows are 16 T cell receptor beta chains derived from one specimen sequenced in a study of T cell responses to AZD1222 COVID-19 vaccine. The repertoire was sequenced with immunoSEQ multiplex PCR; TCRdb's copy has only in-frame clones and lacks some. The sample has about 150,000 clones, around 93% seen once; the top ten hold about 9%. The sequenced sample was peripheral blood, obtained on day 0 of AZD1222 vaccination. These receptors all come from an adult in good health.

The rearrangement uses TRBV6-2 or TRBV6-3 and TRBJ1-5; TRBD1 matches 11 bases. Trimming cost V 2 bases and J 1 base; bases outside gene matches: 7. There are 18 residues in the CDR3. Germline loops: CDR1 MNHEY, CDR2 SVGEGT. The CDR3 reads CASSYLRDRGVSNQPQHF. Written as DNA, the CDR3 is TGTGCCAGCAGTTACCTTAGGGACAGGGGGGTGAGCAATCAGCCCCAGCATTTT.

CDR3 protein: CASSLDQGGSVYNYGYTF. The CDR3 DNA reads TGTGCCAGCAGCTTAGATCAGGGAGGCTCGGTCTATAACTATGGCTACACCTTC. The chain uses TRBV11-3 and TRBJ1-2; possible D gene TRBD1, 5 bases. Between the trimmed V and J ends, which lost 0 bases and 1 base, there was a span of 18 bases. Germline V gene data show CDR1 as SGHNT and CDR2 as YENEEA. The CDR3 sequence is 18 residues long.

The chain recombines TRBV21-1 with TRBJ1-1. TRBV21-1 is tagged as a pseudogene. The CDR3 is made up of 13 amino acids. CDR3 residues: CASRGRMNTEAFF. The CDR3 DNA sequence: TGTGCCAGCAGGGGACGGATGAACACTGAAGCTTTCTTT.

The chain combines TRBV11-3 with TRBJ1-6; D remains ambiguous. The CDR3 has 15 amino acids. CDR1 and CDR2 (germline): SGHNT, YENEEA. Trimming removed 2 bases from V and 7 bases from J, with 12 bases in between. The CDR3 bases are TGTGCCAGCAGCTTAAGCGCCCGAGGGAATTCACCCCTCCACTTT. It translates to CASSLSARGNSPLHF. The full variable domain, with the rest looked up from reference TRBV11-3 and TRBJ1-6, is EAGVVQSPRYKIIEKKQPVAFWCNPISGHNTLYWYLQNLGQGPELLIRYENEEAVDDSQLPKDRFSAERLKGVDSTLKIQPAELGDSAVYLCASSLSARGNSPLHFGNGTRLTVT.

This clone turned up a few times. The rearrangement uses TRBV6-9 and TRBJ1-5, with unresolved D. The germline gives CDR1 MNHGY, CDR2 SVAAGI. Trimming pared 11 bases from V and 4 bases from J, leaving 18 bases between. The CDR3 extends over 14 amino acids. CDR3 residues: CALGRGNGNQPQHF. The CDR3 DNA reads TGTGCCCTCGGACGGGGTAATGGTAATCAGCCCCAGCATTTT.

The V and J genes are TRBV7-2 and TRBJ1-2; a weak D match, TRBD1 (5 bases). This CDR3 has 13 residues. The V and J ends lost 2 bases and 10 bases respectively, with 14 bases between them. CDR1 and CDR2 from the germline V gene are SGHTA and FQGNSA. CDR3 loop: CASSLRDDAFYTF. The CDR3 bases are TGTGCCAGCAGCTTACGGGACGACGCTTTCTACACCTTC.

This chain links TRBV4-3 with TRBJ2-5, with D possibly matching TRBD1 (6 bases). CDR3 length: 14 amino acids. The V gene's germline CDR1 is LGHNA and CDR2 YSLEER. V was cut by 1 base and J by 2 bases, with 8 bases left in between. CDR3 sequence (DNA): TGCGCCAGCAGCCAAGGAACAGGGCAAGAGACCCAGTACTTC. The encoded protein is CASSQGTGQETQYF.

In DNA, the CDR3 is TGTGCCAGCAGCTTGGGGGGCCCTGCAACTAATGAAAAACTGTTTTTT. Amino acid sequence: CASSLGGPATNEKLFF. The chain combines TRBV11-2 with TRBJ1-4; D is possibly TRBD1 (6 bases). V lost 3 bases to trimming and J lost 0 bases, with 11 bases between them. The CDR3 has 16 amino acids. The V gene's germline CDR1 is SGHAT and CDR2 FQNNGV.

The V call is TRBV30, the J call TRBJ1-5, with 8 bases fitting TRBD1. Germline CDR1 GTSNPN, CDR2 SVGIG (reference sequence). The CDR3 covers 17 residues. Trimming at V came to 1 base and at J to 6 bases, leaving 14 bases not matched to a gene. The CDR3 DNA is TGTGCCTGGAGTGACCGCAGGGGGCAGTTTCTGTCTCAGCCCCAGCATTTT. Protein: CAWSDRRGQFLSQPQHF. Drawing the rest from reference TRBV30 and TRBJ1-5, the complete variable domain is SQTIHQWPATLVQPVGSPLSLECTVEGTSNPNLYWYRQAAGRGLQLLFYSVGIGQISSEVPQNLSASRPQDRQFILSSKKLLLSDSGFYLCAWSDRRGQFLSQPQHFGDGTRLSIL.

V gene TRBV19 combines with J gene TRBJ1-2; D is possibly TRBD1 (5 bases). V was clipped by 7 bases and J by 5 bases, with 14 bases between them. This CDR3 region has 13 residues. The germline V gene has CDR1 LNHDA and CDR2 SQIVND (reference sequence). Here the CDR3 DNA reads TGTGCCAGTAACAGGCCCGAAGGGTATGGCTACACCTTC. The encoded protein is CASNRPEGYGYTF.

This rearrangement joins TRBV7-9 to TRBJ2-7; weak D call: TRBD1 (5 bases). The germline gives CDR1 SEHNR, CDR2 FQNEAQ (reference sequence). The CDR3 has 17 amino acids. V shed 2 bases and J shed 1 base, with 18 bases lying between them. The CDR3 sequence: CASSLSPAGYSSYEQYF. CDR3 coding DNA: TGTGCCAGCAGCTTATCCCCCGCAGGGTATTCATCCTACGAGCAGTACTTC.

The gene calls are TRBV28 and TRBJ1-5; D unclear. V was clipped by 2 bases and J by 0 bases, with 8 bases between them. Germline CDR1 and CDR2: MDHEN and SYDVKM. The CDR3 runs 15 residues. The CDR3 bases are TGTGCCAGCAGTTTAAACGGGTATAGCAATCAGCCCCAGCATTTT. Protein sequence: CASSLNGYSNQPQHF.

Of note for this clone: Compared with germline, one end of the junction differs, possibly owing to a read error. This chain uses TRBV7-7 with TRBJ2-3; D is undetermined. The CDR3 runs to 13 residues. Germline V gene sequence: CDR1 SSHAT, CDR2 FNYEAQ (reference sequence). For the CDR3, the DNA is TGTGCTAGCAGCCTGGACAGCACAGATACGCAGTATTTT. Translation: CASSLDSTDTQYF.

This chain links TRBV4-2 with TRBJ1-3, with D perhaps TRBD1 (6 bases). The germline gives CDR1 LGHNA, CDR2 YNFKEQ. This CDR3 has 17 residues. The V and J ends lost 3 bases and 0 bases respectively, with 15 bases between them. The CDR3 coding sequence is TGTGCCAGCAGCCAGGCAGCATTAGGGGGCTCTGGAAACACCATATATTTT. Protein sequence: CASSQAALGGSGNTIYF.

The rearrangement links TRBV4-1 to TRBJ1-5; no clear D gene. The germline V gene has CDR1 MGHRA and CDR2 YSYEKL. This CDR3 contains 12 residues. V gave up 2 bases and J gave up 9 bases, with 8 bases separating them. CDR3 residues: CASSQWGRPQHF. In DNA form, the CDR3 reads TGCGCCAGCAGCCAATGGGGAAGGCCCCAGCATTTT.

The chain is built from TRBV9 and TRBJ1-6; D gene ambiguous. Germline V gene data show CDR1 as SGDLS and CDR2 as YYNGEE. This CDR3 spans 17 amino acids. Trimming shortened V by 0 bases and J by 2 bases, and 12 bases separated the two germline ends. The CDR3 loop is CASSVDFGSTYNSPLHF. The CDR3 DNA sequence: TGTGCCAGCAGCGTAGATTTCGGGAGCACCTATAATTCACCCCTCCACTTT.